This T cell receptor beta chain was sequenced in a study of OX40 agonist ivuxolimab in advanced cancers. Study-wide results and limits: Clonal expansion from baseline to week 6 occurred in both CD4+ and CD8+ T cells.

As regards this clone: Its antigen is unknown. At one of its ends the junction is not consistent with the germline gene, which may arise from a read error.

Only in-frame clones appear in the TCRdb table, and some are missing; sequencing was by immunoSEQ multiplex PCR. Among about 70,000 clones, about 81% were seen once, and the ten largest hold about 5%. Looked up from germline, CDR1 is MGHRA and CDR2 is YSYEKL. There are 15 residues in the CDR3. V gene TRBV4-1 combines with J gene TRBJ1-5; TRBD1 matches at 8 bases. This clonotype was sampled from an adult with an advanced solid tumor such as melanoma, head and neck, liver or kidney cancer. Here the sequenced sample was CD4+ or CD8+ T cells sorted from blood, taken in a trial of the OX40 agonist ivuxolimab. CDR3 coding DNA: TGTGCCAGCAGCTCGACAGGGGCTGGCAATCAGCCCCAGCATTTT. It yields the protein CASSSTGAGNQPQHF.